This T cell receptor beta chain stems from a study of T cell repertoires in cytomegalovirus infection. This clonotype was recorded many times. CDR1 is SGHTA, CDR2 FQGNSA, per germline. The CDR3 loop spans 16 amino acids. Unmatched junction bases numbered 11, after V lost 5 bases and J lost 7 bases. TCRdb recomputed calls from the reads with MiXCR, one row per CDR3 protein. The sample carries 480,000 or so distinct CDR3 sequences, roughly 10% recorded once. The sequencing sample was made of PBMCs. The receptor was derived from a human donor in good health (CMV status not recorded). Some clones in this sample may be carry-over from other donors' samples. V gene TRBV7-2 combines with J gene TRBJ1-2; TRBD1 aligns across 12 bases. CDR3 coding DNA: TGTGCCAGCAGCCCGGGGACAGGGGGCGGGCCGGTTGGCTACACCTTC. Translated: CASSPGTGGGPVGYTF.